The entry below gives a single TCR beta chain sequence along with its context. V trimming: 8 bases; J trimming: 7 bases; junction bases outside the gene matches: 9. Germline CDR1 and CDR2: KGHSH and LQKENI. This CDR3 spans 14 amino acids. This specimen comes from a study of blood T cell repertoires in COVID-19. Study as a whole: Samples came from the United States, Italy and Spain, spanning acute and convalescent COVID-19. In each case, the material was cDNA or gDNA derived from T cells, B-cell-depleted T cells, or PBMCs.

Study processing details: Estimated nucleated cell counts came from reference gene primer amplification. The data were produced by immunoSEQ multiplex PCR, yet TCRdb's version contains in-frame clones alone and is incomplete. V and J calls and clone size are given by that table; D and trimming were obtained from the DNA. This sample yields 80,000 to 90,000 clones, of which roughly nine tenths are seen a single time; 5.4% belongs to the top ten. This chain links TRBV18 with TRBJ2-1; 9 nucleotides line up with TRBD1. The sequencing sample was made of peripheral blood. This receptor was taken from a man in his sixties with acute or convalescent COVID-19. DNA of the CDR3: TGTGCCAGCGACCCCGGGACAGGGTATAATGAGCAGTTCTTC. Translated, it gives CASDPGTGYNEQFF.